Each of the 21 T cell receptor beta chains below was sequenced from the same sample in a study of blood T cells in healthy people across ages. Alongside a J-beta primer mix, a sample-barcoded 5' primer served in a second PCR lasting about 7 to 11 cycles. TCRdb reprocessed the 5' RACE reads with MiXCR, giving one entry per CDR3 protein. The repertoire holds around 1,600,000 distinct CDR3 sequences, with roughly 43% as singletons. The specimen sequenced was blood. These receptor sequences come from a woman aged 18-29 years in good health.

This clonotype was detected many times. The chain couples TRBV10-3 to TRBJ2-1; perhaps TRBD1 as D (6 bases). The length of the CDR3 is 16 residues. Germline V gives CDR1 ENHRY, CDR2 SYGVKD. V was trimmed by 4 bases and J by 4 bases, leaving 17 bases between them. The CDR3 here is CAISVLRGGIYNEQFF. CDR3 nucleotides: TGTGCCATCAGTGTTTTGCGAGGGGGTATATACAATGAGCAGTTCTTC.

In DNA, the CDR3 is TGCAGTGCTAGACGGCGACAGGACCCGCAGTACTTC. The encoded protein is CSARRRQDPQYF. The genes are TRBV20-1 and TRBJ2-7, with D possibly TRBD1 on 6 matching bases. The CDR3 runs to 12 residues. Germline V lookup: CDR1 DFQATT, CDR2 SNEGSKA (reference sequence). V was shortened by 2 bases and J by 9 bases, with 14 bases between the two germline ends.

This clonotype has a single count. The gene calls are TRBV5-1 and TRBJ1-5; D gene ambiguous. The CDR3 length is 13 residues. The V end was cut by 5 bases, the J end by 7 bases, with 13 bases between. Germline V gene data show CDR1 as SGHRS and CDR2 as YFSETQ. CDR3 loop: CASRLESEQPQHF. DNA of the CDR3: TGCGCCAGCAGGCTAGAGAGTGAACAGCCCCAGCATTTT.

This clonotype was seen only a few times. V is TRBV27 and J is TRBJ2-7, with 10 positions matching TRBD1. This CDR3 has 16 residues. With V trimmed by 6 bases and J by 2 bases, 10 bases remained unmatched. Germline assignment: CDR1 MNHEY and CDR2 SMNVEV (reference sequence). As DNA, the CDR3 is TGTGCCAGCAGACCGGGACAGGGGCGTAATCCCTACGAGCAGTACTTC. Protein product: CASRPGQGRNPYEQYF.

The chain combines TRBV12-3 or TRBV12-4 with TRBJ2-1; 10 nucleotides agree with TRBD1. The CDR3 runs 18 residues. Trimming cost V 3 bases and J 6 bases; bases outside gene matches: 14. The CDR3 DNA reads TGTGCCAGCAGTTTCCGGGACAGGGGAATAATGGGCCCCAATGAGCAGTTCTTC. Translated, it gives CASSFRDRGIMGPNEQFF.

This clonotype has ten or more counts. The rearrangement joins TRBV6-2 or TRBV6-3 to TRBJ2-1, with TRBD2 matching over 9 bases. CDR1 is MNHEY, CDR2 SVGEGT, per germline. V was pared by 2 bases and J by 3 bases, with 2 bases of the junction left unmatched. This CDR3 region has 15 residues. In DNA form, the CDR3 reads TGTGCCAGCAGTTACGGGCGGGGGGGCTACAATGAGCAGTTCTTC. Its translation: CASSYGRGGYNEQFF.

This chain joins TRBV21-1 and TRBJ1-1; TRBD1 was called by the table and not checked on the DNA. TRBV21-1 is assigned pseudogene status. This CDR3 has 20 residues. In DNA, the CDR3 is TGTGCCAGCAGCAAAGAGAATCAGAGAGGGGAGCGAGAACCGAACACTGAAGCTTTCTTT. Translation gives CASSKENQRGEREPNTEAFF.

In regard to this clonotype: A much larger clone differs from this one at a single base, so this may be a read error. The chain employs TRBV4-3 and TRBJ2-1; D not resolved. The end of the DNA fits TRBJ2-7 better, so the J call may be wrong. In germline, CDR1 is LGHNA, CDR2 YSLEER. The CDR3 extends over 16 amino acids. The CDR3, as DNA: TGCGCCAGCAGCCAAGACTTCCGGAGCTCCTACAATGAGCAGTACTTC. Amino acids: CASSQDFRSSYNEQYF.

The chain links TRBV20-1 to TRBJ1-4; tentative D call: TRBD1 (5 bases). Looked up from germline, CDR1 is DFQATT and CDR2 is SNEGSKA (reference sequence). The length of the CDR3 is 14 residues. Deletions cut 0 bases from V and 7 bases from J, with 12 bases between. Written as DNA, the CDR3 is TGCAGTGCTAGAGATACCGGCGGGACTGAAAAACTGTTTTTT. Amino acid sequence: CSARDTGGTEKLFF.

As concerns this clonotype: This may arise from a read error, as a much more abundant clone is one base away. The gene calls are TRBV4-3 and TRBJ2-3, with D tentatively TRBD1 or TRBD2 (5 bases each). This CDR3 has 15 residues. Trimming stripped 5 bases from V and 3 bases from J, with 15 bases between. Germline lookup yields CDR1 LGHNA and CDR2 YSLEER. In DNA, the CDR3 is TGCGCCAGCAGCGGGGTTCATTGGGGGACAGATACGCAGTATTTT. This encodes CASSGVHWGTDTQYF.

At least ten counts were recorded for this clonotype. The chain recombines TRBV29-1 with TRBJ2-3, with no clear D. The CDR3 extends over 13 amino acids. Germline V gives CDR1 SQVTM, CDR2 ANQGSEA. V was cut by 7 bases and J by 0 bases, with 11 bases left in between. This CDR3 is CSAVVTSTDTQYF. The CDR3 bases are TGCAGCGCCGTGGTTACTAGCACAGATACGCAGTATTTT.

This clonotype was recorded a few times. The chain combines TRBV10-3 with TRBJ2-7, with D perhaps given as TRBD1 or TRBD2 (5 bases each). This CDR3 contains 14 residues. The V end was cut by 4 bases, the J end by 2 bases, with 12 bases between. CDR1 ENHRY and CDR2 SYGVKD come from the germline V gene. CDR3 nucleotides: TGTGCCATCAGTGGGGAGAGGGACCCCTACGAGCAGTACTTC. It codes for CAISGERDPYEQYF.

This clonotype was observed many times. The rearrangement links TRBV3-1 to TRBJ2-5; D might be TRBD2 (6 bases). Trimming took off 4 bases at V and 5 bases at J, with 14 bases between the two ends. CDR3 length: 14 residues. Germline lookup yields CDR1 LGHDT and CDR2 YNNKEL (reference sequence). The DNA for the CDR3 is TGTGCCAGCAGCCTTCTGACTAGTGGTGAGACCCAGTACTTC. It encodes CASSLLTSGETQYF.

This clonotype turned up a few times. The CDR3 sequence: CASQDRLNTEAFF. The DNA of the CDR3 is TGCGCCAGCCAGGACAGGTTGAACACTGAAGCTTTCTTT. The chain couples TRBV4-1 to TRBJ1-1, with 7 nucleotides matching TRBD1. Germline V gene data show CDR1 as MGHRA and CDR2 as YSYEKL. The CDR3 totals 13 residues. V lost 8 bases to trimming and J lost 0 bases; unmatched junction nucleotides: 3.

The V gene is TRBV6-1, the J gene TRBJ2-1; 8 nucleotides match TRBD2. Germline assignment: CDR1 MNHNS and CDR2 SASEGT. The V gene end was trimmed by 2 bases and the J gene end by 8 bases; junction bases not matched to a gene: 17. CDR3 length equals 18 residues. As DNA, the CDR3 is TGTGCCAGCAGTGAACCAGACTGGACTAGCTGGACTTGGGATGAGCAGTTCTTC. Translating it yields CASSEPDWTSWTWDEQFF.

This clonotype was counted a few times. The J gene is TRBJ2-7, the V gene TRBV27; 9 nucleotides line up with TRBD1. The CDR3 covers 14 residues. The trim removed 5 bases at V and 4 bases at J, leaving 6 bases unmatched. Germline CDR1 and CDR2: MNHEY and SMNVEV (reference sequence). The CDR3 protein is CASSIQGAGYEQYF. The CDR3 DNA sequence: TGTGCCAGCAGTATACAGGGGGCTGGGTACGAGCAGTACTTC.

This clonotype came up a few times. The rearrangement links TRBV7-2 to TRBJ2-1, with 7 positions matching TRBD2. The CDR3 extends over 16 amino acids. The junction had 14 bases not matched to a gene; V was cut back by 6 bases and J by 6 bases. Germline V gene lookup returns CDR1 SGHTA and CDR2 FQGNSA. The chain's CDR3 is CASRVTGPGRGNEQFF. The DNA of the CDR3 is TGTGCCAGCAGAGTAACAGGACCGGGGAGGGGCAATGAGCAGTTCTTC.

This clonotype has only a few counts. The chain links TRBV7-8 to TRBJ2-7; D gene ambiguous. Trimming took off 5 bases at V and 5 bases at J, with 19 bases between the two ends. Germline values: CDR1 SGHVS, CDR2 FQNEAQ. CDR3 length equals 15 residues. CDR3 coding DNA: TGTGCCAGCAGCCACCTAAGGACGGATAGGAACGAGCAGTACTTC. It encodes CASSHLRTDRNEQYF.

V and J are TRBV12-3 or TRBV12-4 and TRBJ1-2; TRBD1 matches 8 bases. The junction had 17 bases not matched to a gene; V was cut back by 6 bases and J by 8 bases. The CDR3 is 16 residues long. The CDR3: CASRLLQRQGSEGYTF. In DNA, the CDR3 is TGTGCCAGCAGATTGCTCCAAAGACAGGGGTCGGAAGGCTACACCTTC.

The chain joins TRBV7-8 to TRBJ2-5; tentatively, D is TRBD1 (6 bases). The CDR3 covers 14 residues. Trimming pared 1 base from V and 4 bases from J, leaving 10 bases between. The V gene's germline CDR1 is SGHVS and CDR2 FQNEAQ. CDR3 residues: CASSLGGTPETQYF. The CDR3 coding sequence is TGTGCCAGCAGCTTAGGGGGGACACCAGAGACCCAGTACTTC.

The chain uses TRBV4-1 and TRBJ2-1; D is uncertain. V was cut by 2 bases and J by 7 bases, with 12 bases left in between. CDR3 length: 14 residues. Germline assignment: CDR1 MGHRA and CDR2 YSYEKL. The CDR3 DNA reads TGCGCCAGCAGCCAATTACAGCACGGGAATGAGCAGTTCTTC. It encodes CASSQLQHGNEQFF.